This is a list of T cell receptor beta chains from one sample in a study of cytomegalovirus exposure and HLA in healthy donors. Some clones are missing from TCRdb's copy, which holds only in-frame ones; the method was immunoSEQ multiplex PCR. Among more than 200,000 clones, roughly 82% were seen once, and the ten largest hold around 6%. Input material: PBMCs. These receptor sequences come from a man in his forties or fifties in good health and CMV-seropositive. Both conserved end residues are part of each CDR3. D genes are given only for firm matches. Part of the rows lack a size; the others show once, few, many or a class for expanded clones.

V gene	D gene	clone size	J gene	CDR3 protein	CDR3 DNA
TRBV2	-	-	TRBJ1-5	CASKGDFRTSSQHF	TGTGCCAGCAAGGGGGATTTTAGGACCTCGAGCCAGCATTTT
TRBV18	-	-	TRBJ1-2	CASSPTGIYGYTF	TGTGCCAGCTCACCAACAGGGATCTATGGCTACACCTTC
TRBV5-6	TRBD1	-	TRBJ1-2	CASSWDRHPLNYGYTF	TGTGCCAGCAGCTGGGACAGGCACCCTCTGAACTATGGCTACACCTTC
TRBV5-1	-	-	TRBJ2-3	CASRGTGLQYF	TGCGCCAGCAGGGGCACAGGGTTGCAGTATTTT
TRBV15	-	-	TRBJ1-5	CATSRVSGSNQPQHF	TGTGCCACCAGCAGAGTAAGTGGCAGCAATCAGCCCCAGCATTTT
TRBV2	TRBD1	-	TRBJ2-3	CASSEDRNTDTQYF	TGTGCCAGCAGTGAGGACAGGAACACAGATACGCAGTATTTT
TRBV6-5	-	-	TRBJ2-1	CASSYQDTYNEQFF	TGTGCCAGCAGTTACCAGGACACTTACAATGAGCAGTTCTTC
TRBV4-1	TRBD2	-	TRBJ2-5	CASSPWRGETQYF	TGCGCCAGCAGCCCGTGGCGGGGGGAGACCCAGTACTTC
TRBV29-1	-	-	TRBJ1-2	CSVEGAENGYTF	TGCAGCGTTGAGGGGGCTGAAAATGGCTACACCTTC
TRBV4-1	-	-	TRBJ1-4	CASSQVTGYEKLFF	TGCGCCAGCAGCCAAGTTACAGGGTATGAAAAACTGTTTTTT
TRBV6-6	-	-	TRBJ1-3	CASSYNRDSGNTIYF	TGTGCCAGCAGTTATAACAGGGACTCTGGAAACACCATATATTTT
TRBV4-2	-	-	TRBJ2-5	CASSQDLGGYGTQYF	TGTGCCAGCAGCCAAGATCTTGGAGGGTATGGGACCCAGTACTTC
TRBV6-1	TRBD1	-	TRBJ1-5	CASSVLQGAGNQPQHF	TGTGCCAGCAGTGTCCTACAGGGGGCGGGCAATCAGCCCCAGCATTTT
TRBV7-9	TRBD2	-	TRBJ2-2	CASSLLAGVTGELFF	TGTGCCAGCAGCTTACTAGCGGGAGTGACCGGGGAGCTGTTTTTT
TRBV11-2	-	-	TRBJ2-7	CASSLDRGFEQYF	TGTGCCAGCAGCTTAGATCGAGGGTTCGAGCAGTACTTC
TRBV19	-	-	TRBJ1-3	CASSLAAAASYGNTIYF	TGTGCCAGTAGTCTGGCCGCAGCAGCGTCCTACGGAAACACCATATATTTT
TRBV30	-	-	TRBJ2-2	CAWRVRVSQNNTGELFF	TGTGCCTGGAGGGTCAGGGTTTCTCAAAATAACACCGGGGAGCTGTTTTTT
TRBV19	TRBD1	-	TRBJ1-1	CASSMNRGQAFF	TGTGCCAGTAGTATGAACAGGGGGCAGGCTTTCTTT
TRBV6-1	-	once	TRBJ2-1	CATNHGAGDNEQFF	TGTGCCACCAATCACGGAGCAGGGGACAATGAGCAGTTCTTC
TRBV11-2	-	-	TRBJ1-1	CASSLDPTVNTEAFF	TGTGCCAGCAGCTTAGACCCGACAGTGAACACTGAAGCTTTCTTT
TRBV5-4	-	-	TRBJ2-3	CASSLVLTAGSTDTQYF	TGTGCCAGCAGCTTGGTCCTTACGGCGGGAAGCACAGATACGCAGTATTTT
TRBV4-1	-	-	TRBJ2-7	CASSQATGVYEQYF	TGCGCCAGCAGCCAAGCTACAGGAGTCTACGAGCAGTACTTC
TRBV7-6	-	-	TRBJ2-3	CASSPLQGGYTDTQYF	TGTGCCAGCAGCCCCCTGCAGGGGGGTTACACAGATACGCAGTATTTT
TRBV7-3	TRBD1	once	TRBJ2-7	CASSLMGQGPYEQYF	TGTGCCAGCAGCTTAATGGGACAGGGACCCTACGAGCAGTACTTC
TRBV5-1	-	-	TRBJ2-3	CASSLASGTDTQYF	TGCGCCAGCAGCTTGGCTTCGGGCACAGATACGCAGTATTTT
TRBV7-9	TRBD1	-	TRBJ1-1	CASSLGTGPNTEAFF	TGTGCCAGCAGCTTGGGGACAGGGCCGAACACTGAAGCTTTCTTT
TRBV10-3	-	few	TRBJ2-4	CAISDPAGTKGNIQYF	TGTGCCATCAGTGATCCAGCCGGGACAAAAGGCAACATTCAGTACTTC
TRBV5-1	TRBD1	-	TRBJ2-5	CASSLGQGETQYF	TGCGCCAGCAGCTTGGGACAGGGGGAGACCCAGTACTTC
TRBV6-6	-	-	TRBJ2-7	CASSPSGLYEQYF	TGTGCCAGCAGTCCCAGTGGCCTCTACGAGCAGTACTTC
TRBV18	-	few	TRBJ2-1	CASSPLTRNNEQFF	TGTGCCAGCTCACCCTTAACTAGAAACAATGAGCAGTTCTTC